One and the same sample provided the 26 T cell receptor beta chains below, sequenced in a study of cytomegalovirus exposure and HLA in healthy donors. Both 60 Vbeta primers and 13 Jbeta primers went into the PCR. Profiled with immunoSEQ multiplex PCR; TCRdb holds only in-frame clones, not every one. The sample contains tens of thousands of clones, around three quarters of which appear only once. The sequenced sample was PBMCs. These receptors all stem from a man aged 45-65 years in good health and CMV-seronegative.

In the case of this clone: One junction end disagrees with the germline gene, perhaps due to a read error. The V gene is TRBV30, the J gene TRBJ2-3, with D maybe TRBD2 (6 bases). The CDR3 extends over 12 amino acids. In germline, CDR1 is GTSNPN, CDR2 SVGIG (reference sequence). CDR3 sequence: CARSPTRDTQYF. In nucleotides, the CDR3 is TGTGCCCGGAGCCCGACTAGGGATACGCAGTATTTT.

This chain connects TRBV6-6 to TRBJ2-3, with D unclear. Germline-derived CDR1 and CDR2 are MNHNY and SVGAGI (reference sequence). The CDR3 extends over 12 amino acids. V was cut by 7 bases and J by 2 bases, with 7 bases left in between. In DNA form, the CDR3 reads TGTGCCAGCATGGCGGTCACAGATACGCAGTATTTT. The encoded protein is CASMAVTDTQYF.

The rearrangement joins TRBV25-1 to TRBJ2-7; D not certain. Trimming left V 5 bases short and J 0 bases short, with 5 bases between. Germline V gene lookup returns CDR1 MGHDK and CDR2 SYGVNS. This CDR3 spans 12 amino acids. DNA of the CDR3: TGTGCCAGCAGTTATAGCTCCTACGAGCAGTACTTC. Protein: CASSYSSYEQYF.

The V and J genes are TRBV21-1 and TRBJ1-5; the DNA was not used to check the table's D call, TRBD1. TRBV21-1 is a documented pseudogene. This CDR3 region has 17 residues. CDR3 sequence reads: CASSNQVKDRDNQPQHF. CDR3 coding DNA: TGTGCCAGCAGCAACCAGGTCAAGGACAGGGACAATCAGCCCCAGCATTTT.

V is TRBV30 and J is TRBJ2-3, with D possibly matching TRBD2 (5 bases). V lost 1 base to trimming and J lost 6 bases, with 5 bases between them. The CDR3 is made up of 11 amino acids. Germline loops: CDR1 GTSNPN, CDR2 SVGIG (reference sequence). The CDR3 DNA sequence: TGTGCCTGGAGTGAGCGGGATACGCAGTATTTT. Translating gives CAWSERDTQYF.

Here the CDR3 DNA reads TGTGCCAGCAGTTACGACTCAGCCACCGGGGAGCTGTTTTTT. Protein: CASSYDSATGELFF. The chain links TRBV6-5 to TRBJ2-2; no reliable D call. The CDR3 is made up of 14 amino acids. Germline-derived CDR1 and CDR2 are MNHEY and SVGAGI. Trimming cost V 2 bases and J 4 bases, with 8 bases left between them.

This clone appeared a few times. The chain uses TRBV5-8 and TRBJ2-1, with 11 bases identical to TRBD1. Trimming cost V 2 bases and J 5 bases; bases outside gene matches: 15. In germline, CDR1 is SGHTS, CDR2 YDEGEE. The CDR3 loop spans 19 amino acids. DNA for the CDR3: TGTGCCAGCAGCTTCCGGGACAGGGGGGTTTGGGGTCGTGACAATGAGCAGTTCTTC. This translates into CASSFRDRGVWGRDNEQFF.

This clone has just one count. This chain connects TRBV6-6 to TRBJ2-4; D gene uncertain. V was pared by 0 bases and J by 6 bases, with 9 bases between. Germline values: CDR1 MNHNY, CDR2 SVGAGI (reference sequence). The CDR3 sequence is 14 residues long. CDR3: CASSYSQSGNIQYF. The CDR3 bases are TGTGCCAGCAGTTACTCCCAATCGGGAAACATTCAGTACTTC.

The CDR3 DNA reads TGTGCCAGCAGCGAGATCCAGCGGCGCACAGATACGCAGTATTTT. Translated, it gives CASSEIQRRTDTQYF. V gene TRBV6-6 combines with J gene TRBJ2-3; the D gene is possibly TRBD2 (5 bases). CDR3 size: 15 residues. CDR1 MNHNY and CDR2 SVGAGI come from the germline V gene (reference sequence). Trimming left V 6 bases short and J 1 base short, with 14 bases between.

This chain connects TRBV30 to TRBJ2-3; 8 nucleotides align to TRBD1. Germline CDR1 and CDR2: GTSNPN and SVGIG (reference sequence). The V segment lost 4 bases and the J segment 2 bases; nucleotides outside the gene matches: 11. This CDR3 has 16 amino acids. CDR3 in amino acids: CAWTPKDRALTDTQYF. For the CDR3, the DNA is TGTGCCTGGACCCCAAAGGACAGGGCGCTCACAGATACGCAGTATTTT.

The rearrangement joins TRBV6-5 to TRBJ1-1, with 7 bases fitting TRBD1. Germline V gene data show CDR1 as MNHEY and CDR2 as SVGAGI. With V trimmed by 0 bases and J by 2 bases, 3 bases remained unmatched. This CDR3 region has 15 residues. As DNA, the CDR3 is TGTGCCAGCAGTTACTCGGGGACAGTAAACACTGAAGCTTTCTTT. Its protein product is CASSYSGTVNTEAFF.

The rearrangement links TRBV7-6 to TRBJ1-3; D not certain. Germline assignment: CDR1 SGHVS and CDR2 FNYEAQ. V lost 1 base and J lost 4, with 11 bases in between. There are 15 residues in the CDR3. In DNA form, the CDR3 reads TGTGCCAGCAGCTTAGATATCCTCCGGGGAAACACCATATATTTT. This translates into CASSLDILRGNTIYF. Filled out from reference TRBV7-6 and TRBJ1-3, the complete variable domain reads GAGVSQSPRYKVTKRGQDVALRCDPISGHVSLYWYRQALGQGPEFLTYFNYEAQQDKSGLPNDRFSAERPEGSISTLTIQRTEQRDSAMYRCASSLDILRGNTIYFGEGSWLTVV.

V is TRBV6-5 and J is TRBJ2-1; 9 bases agree with TRBD1. The CDR3 extends over 15 amino acids. The germline V gene encodes CDR1 MNHEY and CDR2 SVGAGI. Trimming cost V 6 bases and J 2 bases; bases outside gene matches: 5. DNA for the CDR3: TGTGCCAGCAGAGAAAGACAGGGGGCCTACAATGAGCAGTTCTTC. Its translation is CASRERQGAYNEQFF.

V usage is TRBV6-1 and J usage is TRBJ2-6, with 10 bases fitting TRBD1. With V trimmed by 6 bases and J by 2 bases, 1 base remained unmatched. The CDR3 totals 15 residues. CDR1 is MNHNS and CDR2 is SASEGT in the germline V gene. Here the CDR3 reads CASRTGGAGANVLTF. CDR3 bases: TGTGCCAGCAGGACAGGGGGCGCTGGGGCCAACGTCCTGACTTTC.

This chain uses TRBV30 with TRBJ2-1; TRBD2 is a possible D gene (6 bases). Trimming took 3 bases from V and 6 from J, leaving 21 bases between them. The CDR3 has 16 residues. Looked up from germline, CDR1 is GTSNPN and CDR2 is SVGIG (reference sequence). DNA of the CDR3: TGTGCCTGGAGGTCACAGCGGGTGGGGTTGAGCAATGAGCAGTTCTTC. Translating gives CAWRSQRVGLSNEQFF.

This chain links TRBV28 with TRBJ1-1, with 8 bases lining up with TRBD1. The CDR3 runs 15 residues. V lost 7 bases to trimming and J lost 1 base; unmatched junction nucleotides: 8. Germline V CDR1 and CDR2: MDHEN, SYDVKM. The DNA for the CDR3 is TGTGCCAGCATAAACAGGGGGACGAAGAACACTGAAGCTTTCTTT. Residues: CASINRGTKNTEAFF.

The chain combines TRBV29-1 with TRBJ2-3, with 7 bases aligning to TRBD2. This CDR3 is 14 amino acids long. V gave up 4 bases and J gave up 5 bases; unmatched junction bases: 9. From germline, CDR1 is SQVTM and CDR2 ANQGSEA. The CDR3 nucleotides read TGCAGCGTTGGAGCGGCGGGAGCCCAAGATACGCAGTATTTT. Its translation: CSVGAAGAQDTQYF.

The rearrangement joins TRBV19 to TRBJ1-1, with TRBD1 identical over 11 bases. Germline CDR1 is LNHDA and CDR2 is SQIVND (reference sequence). Losses at the gene ends were 6 bases for V and 5 bases for J; bases not matched to a gene: 2. This CDR3 contains 13 residues. CDR3 protein: CASRRDRGTEAFF. In DNA form, the CDR3 reads TGTGCCAGTAGGCGGGACAGGGGGACTGAAGCTTTCTTT.

This clone was detected once. Other DNA sequences in the sample encode the same CDR3. The genes are TRBV14 and TRBJ1-1; 8 bases are a match to TRBD1. Trimming at V came to 2 bases and at J to 2 bases, leaving 4 bases not matched to a gene. Germline-derived CDR1 and CDR2 are SGHDN and FVKESK. The CDR3 extends over 15 amino acids. DNA of the CDR3: TGTGCCAGCAGCCAATTGACAGGGGCTAACACTGAAGCTTTCTTT. Its translation: CASSQLTGANTEAFF. Drawing the rest from reference TRBV14 and TRBJ1-1, the complete variable domain is EAGVTQFPSHSVIEKGQTVTLRCDPISGHDNLYWYRRVMGKEIKFLLHFVKESKQDESGMPNNRFLAERTGGTYSTLKVQPAELEDSGVYFCASSQLTGANTEAFFGQGTRLTVV.

CDR3 sequence: CASRDNYGYTF. The CDR3 DNA reads as TGTGCCAGCCGGGATAACTATGGCTACACCTTC. This chain joins TRBV4-2 and TRBJ1-2, with D unclear. V shed 8 bases and J shed 1 base, with 5 bases lying between them. Germline CDR1 is LGHNA and CDR2 is YNFKEQ. The CDR3 contains 11 residues.

This clone was seen a handful of times. V and J are TRBV19 and TRBJ1-1; tentatively, D is TRBD1 (6 bases). V lost 9 bases to trimming and J lost 7 bases, with 21 bases between them. CDR1 is LNHDA and CDR2 is SQIVND in the germline V gene (reference sequence). This CDR3 has 14 amino acids. CDR3 amino acids: CASGQLSGVSEAFF. The CDR3, as DNA: TGTGCCAGCGGACAGTTAAGTGGGGTTAGTGAAGCTTTCTTT.

The rearrangement uses TRBV7-2 and TRBJ2-2; D call uncertain. V was shortened by 3 bases and J by 4 bases, with 15 bases between the two germline ends. The CDR3 runs to 16 residues. Per the germline V gene, CDR1 is SGHTA and CDR2 is FQGNSA. The CDR3 region is CASSFFASSSTGELFF. CDR3 nucleotide sequence: TGTGCCAGCAGCTTCTTCGCGAGTAGCAGCACCGGGGAGCTGTTTTTT.

This clone was recorded once. The J gene is TRBJ2-7, the V gene TRBV27; 10 bases align to TRBD2. The CDR3 extends over 17 amino acids. V shed 6 bases and J 1 base; nucleotides not matched to a gene: 12. The germline gives CDR1 MNHEY, CDR2 SMNVEV (reference sequence). CDR3 amino acids: CASSIVGASGGSYEQYF. CDR3 coding DNA: TGTGCCAGCAGCATTGTCGGCGCTAGCGGGGGTTCCTACGAGCAGTACTTC.

The chain uses TRBV5-1 and TRBJ2-1; 9 bases match TRBD1. Germline trimming cut 0 bases from V and 5 bases from J; bases unmatched to any gene: 3. Germline CDR1 is SGHRS and CDR2 is YFSETQ. This CDR3 region has 15 residues. CDR3 nucleotide sequence: TGCGCCAGCAGCTTGGTGGGACAGGGCGACAATGAGCAGTTCTTC. Translating gives CASSLVGQGDNEQFF.

The gene calls are TRBV9 and TRBJ2-7, with D unclear. Per the germline V gene, CDR1 is SGDLS and CDR2 is YYNGEE. CDR3 length: 14 amino acids. V was trimmed by 0 bases and J by 2 bases, leaving 9 bases between them. Written as DNA, the CDR3 is TGTGCCAGCAGCGTAGTTGCAACTACCTACGAGCAGTACTTC. This codes for CASSVVATTYEQYF.

V and J are TRBV27 and TRBJ1-2; 9 nucleotides line up with TRBD1. Germline assignment: CDR1 MNHEY and CDR2 SMNVEV (reference sequence). The CDR3 is 15 residues long. The V and J ends lost 6 bases and 4 bases, in that order; junction bases with no gene match: 9. The CDR3 coding sequence is TGTGCCAGCAGCCTACAGGGGGCGCGAGGCTATGGCTACACCTTC. It codes for CASSLQGARGYGYTF.